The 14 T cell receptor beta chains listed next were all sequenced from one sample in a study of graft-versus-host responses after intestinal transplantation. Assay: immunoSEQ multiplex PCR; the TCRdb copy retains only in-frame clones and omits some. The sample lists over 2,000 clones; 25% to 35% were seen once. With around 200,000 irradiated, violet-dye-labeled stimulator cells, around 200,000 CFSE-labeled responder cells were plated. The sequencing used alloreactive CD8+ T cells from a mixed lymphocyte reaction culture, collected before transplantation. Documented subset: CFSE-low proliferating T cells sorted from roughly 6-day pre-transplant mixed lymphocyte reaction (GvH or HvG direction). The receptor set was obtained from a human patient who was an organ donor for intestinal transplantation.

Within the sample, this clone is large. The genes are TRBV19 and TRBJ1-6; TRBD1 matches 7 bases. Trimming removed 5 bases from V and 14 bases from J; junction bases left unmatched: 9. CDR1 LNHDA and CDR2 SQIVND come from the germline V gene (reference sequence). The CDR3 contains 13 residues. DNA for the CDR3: TGTGCCAGTAGTCCCGACAGGGCATTCACCCTCCACTTT. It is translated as CASSPDRAFTLHF.

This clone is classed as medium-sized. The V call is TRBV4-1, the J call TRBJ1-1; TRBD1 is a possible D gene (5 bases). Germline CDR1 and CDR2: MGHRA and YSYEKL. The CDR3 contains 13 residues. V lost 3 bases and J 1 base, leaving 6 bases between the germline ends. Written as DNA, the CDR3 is TGCGCCAGCAGCCACGGACAGAACACTGAAGCTTTCTTT. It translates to CASSHGQNTEAFF.

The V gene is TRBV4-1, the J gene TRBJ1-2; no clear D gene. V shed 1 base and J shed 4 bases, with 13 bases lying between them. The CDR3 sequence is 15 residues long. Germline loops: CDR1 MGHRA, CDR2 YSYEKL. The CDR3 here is CASSQGPGLGYGYTF. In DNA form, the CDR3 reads TGCGCCAGCAGCCAAGGGCCCGGGTTGGGCTATGGCTACACCTTC.

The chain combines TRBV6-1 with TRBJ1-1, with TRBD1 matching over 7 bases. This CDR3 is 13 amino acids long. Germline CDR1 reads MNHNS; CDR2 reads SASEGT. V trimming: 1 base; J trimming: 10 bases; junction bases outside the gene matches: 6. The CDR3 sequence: CASSEDRGGRAFF. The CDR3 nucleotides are TGTGCCAGCAGTGAAGACAGGGGTGGTCGAGCTTTCTTT.

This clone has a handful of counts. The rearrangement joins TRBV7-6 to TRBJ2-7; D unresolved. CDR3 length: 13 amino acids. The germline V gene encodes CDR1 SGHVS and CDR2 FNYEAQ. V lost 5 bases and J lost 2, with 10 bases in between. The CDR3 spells CASSISQTYEQYF. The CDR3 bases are TGTGCCAGCAGCATTTCCCAGACCTACGAGCAGTACTTC.

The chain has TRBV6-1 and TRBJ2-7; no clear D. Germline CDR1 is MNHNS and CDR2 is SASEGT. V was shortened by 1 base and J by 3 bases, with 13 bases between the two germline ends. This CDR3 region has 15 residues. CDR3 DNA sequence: TGTGCCAGCAGTGAAGTGAGGTCCCTCGACTACGAGCAGTACTTC. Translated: CASSEVRSLDYEQYF.

The CDR3 protein is CASSIEDRAADTQYF. In nucleotides, the CDR3 is TGTGCCAGTAGTATAGAAGACAGGGCGGCAGATACGCAGTATTTT. The chain employs TRBV19 and TRBJ2-3; 7 bases line up with TRBD1. CDR3 length: 15 amino acids. Germline V lookup: CDR1 LNHDA, CDR2 SQIVND (reference sequence). V lost 0 bases, J lost 4 bases, and 4 bases stayed unmatched.

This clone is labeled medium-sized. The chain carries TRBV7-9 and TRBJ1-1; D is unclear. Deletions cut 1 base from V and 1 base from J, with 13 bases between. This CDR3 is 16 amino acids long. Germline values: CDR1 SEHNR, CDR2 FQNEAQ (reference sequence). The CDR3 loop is CASSLGLGEANTEAFF. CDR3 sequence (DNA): TGTGCCAGCAGCTTAGGACTCGGTGAAGCGAACACTGAAGCTTTCTTT.

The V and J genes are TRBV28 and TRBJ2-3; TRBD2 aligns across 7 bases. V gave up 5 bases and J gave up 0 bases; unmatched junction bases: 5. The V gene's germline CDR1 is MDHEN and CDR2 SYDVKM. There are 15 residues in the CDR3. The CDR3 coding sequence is TGTGCCAGCAGTCTGACTAGCCCGAGCACAGATACGCAGTATTTT. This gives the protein CASSLTSPSTDTQYF.

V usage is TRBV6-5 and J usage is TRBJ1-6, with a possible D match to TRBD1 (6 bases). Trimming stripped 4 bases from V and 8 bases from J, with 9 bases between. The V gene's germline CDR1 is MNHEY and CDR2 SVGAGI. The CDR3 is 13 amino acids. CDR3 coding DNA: TGTGCCAGCAGTTTCGGACAGTATTCACCCCTCCACTTT. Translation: CASSFGQYSPLHF.

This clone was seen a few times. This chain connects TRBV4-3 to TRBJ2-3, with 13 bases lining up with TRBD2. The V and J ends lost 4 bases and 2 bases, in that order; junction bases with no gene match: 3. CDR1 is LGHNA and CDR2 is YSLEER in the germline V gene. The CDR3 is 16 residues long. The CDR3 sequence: CASSLGTSGVTDTQYF. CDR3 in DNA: TGCGCCAGCAGCCTCGGGACTAGCGGGGTCACAGATACGCAGTATTTT.

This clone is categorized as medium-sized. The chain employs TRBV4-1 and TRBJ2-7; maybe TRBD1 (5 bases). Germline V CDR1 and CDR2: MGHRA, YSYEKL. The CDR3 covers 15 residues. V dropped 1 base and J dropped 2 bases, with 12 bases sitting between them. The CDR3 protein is CASSQVDNAAYEQYF. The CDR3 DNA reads TGCGCCAGCAGCCAAGTGGACAATGCAGCCTACGAGCAGTACTTC.

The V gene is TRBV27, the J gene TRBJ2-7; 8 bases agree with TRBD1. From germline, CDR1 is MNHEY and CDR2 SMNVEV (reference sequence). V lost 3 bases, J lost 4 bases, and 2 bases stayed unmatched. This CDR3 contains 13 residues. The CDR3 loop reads CASSFTGGYEQYF. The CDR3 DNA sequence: TGTGCCAGCAGTTTTACAGGGGGGTACGAGCAGTACTTC.

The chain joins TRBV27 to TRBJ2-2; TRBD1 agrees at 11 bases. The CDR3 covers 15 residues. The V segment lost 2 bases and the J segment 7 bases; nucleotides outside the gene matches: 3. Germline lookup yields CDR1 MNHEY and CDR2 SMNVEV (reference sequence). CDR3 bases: TGTGCCAGCAGTTTAGGACAGGGGGCCGGCGGGGAGCTGTTTTTT. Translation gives CASSLGQGAGGELFF.